This is a list of T cell receptor beta chains from one sample in a study of breast tumors, draining lymph nodes, adjacent tissues. TCRdb reprocessed the multiplex PCR reads with MiXCR, giving one entry per CDR3 protein. The sample includes 24,000 or so distinct CDR3 sequences, about 24% of them seen just once. The source material was breast tumor tissue. These receptor sequences come from a female donor with breast cancer. Some clones in this sample may be carry-over from other donors' samples. Each CDR3 is given with its conserved first and last residue.

len: 16
v_gene: TRBV7-2
CDR3aa: CASSPRTSGRVDTQYF

len: 13
v_gene: TRBV2
CDR3aa: CASRWDSNTEAFF

len: 16
v_gene: TRBV6-1
CDR3aa: CASSFPGGLNTGELFF

len: 17
v_gene: TRBV11-1
CDR3aa: CASSFLAVTSGRALQYF

len: 16
v_gene: TRBV11-3
CDR3aa: CASSLDLLADNFEAFF

len: 13
v_gene: TRBV7-9
CDR3aa: CGGDSPRTGELFF

len: 13
v_gene: TRBV5-4
CDR3aa: CASSLGRGDIQYF

len: 14
v_gene: TRBV6-2/TRBV6-3
CDR3aa: CASSPLAEQETQYF

len: 15
v_gene: TRBV7-8
CDR3aa: CASSPSGKMYNEQFF

len: 17
v_gene: TRBV4-1
CDR3aa: CASSQGLAGGYTDTQYF

len: 16
v_gene: TRBV7-2
CDR3aa: CASSYARTGGHYGYTF

len: 16
v_gene: TRBV12-3/TRBV12-4
CDR3aa: CASSTVTSGTGNAIHF

len: 14
v_gene: TRBV30
CDR3aa: CAWSPGQGNQPQHF

len: 15
v_gene: TRBV4-1
CDR3aa: CASSPGTGSSYEQYF

len: 15
v_gene: TRBV18
CDR3aa: CASSPVTGESMGYTF

len: 15
v_gene: TRBV18
CDR3aa: CASSPLVQLNTEAFF

len: 15
v_gene: TRBV20-1
CDR3aa: CSARTPSGLPYEQYF

len: 16
v_gene: TRBV12-3/TRBV12-4
CDR3aa: CASSPGAGAGTDTQYF

len: 15
v_gene: TRBV28
CDR3aa: CASSAEEMSIRPQHF

len: 19
v_gene: TRBV11-1
CDR3aa: CASNVARGGSTGAQETQYF

len: 15
v_gene: TRBV30
CDR3aa: CAWSRTGSSGSTIYF

len: 14
v_gene: TRBV7-9
CDR3aa: CASSALGGFTEAFF

len: 14
v_gene: TRBV29-1
CDR3aa: CSVAGTAAGQPQHF

len: 13
v_gene: TRBV6-5
CDR3aa: CASSSGFGQPQHF

len: 15
v_gene: TRBV20-1
CDR3aa: CSARVGVRDRYGYTF

len: 11
v_gene: TRBV20-1
CDR3aa: CSAREDTEAFF

len: 14
v_gene: TRBV6-1
CDR3aa: CASSGGYSNQPQHF

len: 16
v_gene: TRBV19
CDR3aa: CAPEGGRDDGANVLTF

len: 14
v_gene: TRBV14
CDR3aa: CASSQSGWYNEQFF

len: 15
v_gene: TRBV19
CDR3aa: CASSPTSGSSDTQYF

len: 11
v_gene: TRBV20-1
CDR3aa: CSASQTDTQYF

len: 16
v_gene: TRBV7-8
CDR3aa: CASSLVFSGSSYEQYF